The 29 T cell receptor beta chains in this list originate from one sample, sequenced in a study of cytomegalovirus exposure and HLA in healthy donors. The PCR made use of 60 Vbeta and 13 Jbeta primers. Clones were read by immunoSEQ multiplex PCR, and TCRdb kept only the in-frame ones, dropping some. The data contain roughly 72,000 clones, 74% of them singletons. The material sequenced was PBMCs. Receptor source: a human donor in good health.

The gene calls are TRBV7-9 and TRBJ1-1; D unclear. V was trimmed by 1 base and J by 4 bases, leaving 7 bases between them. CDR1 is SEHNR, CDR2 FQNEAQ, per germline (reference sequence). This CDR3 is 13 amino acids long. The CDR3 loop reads CASSLGSGTEAFF. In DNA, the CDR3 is TGTGCCAGCAGCTTAGGTTCCGGCACTGAAGCTTTCTTT.

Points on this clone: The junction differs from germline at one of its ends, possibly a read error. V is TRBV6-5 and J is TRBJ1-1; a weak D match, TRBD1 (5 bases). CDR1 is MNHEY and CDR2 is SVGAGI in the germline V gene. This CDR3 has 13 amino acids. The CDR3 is CESSGAGRTEAFF. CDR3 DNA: TGCGAATCCAGTGGGGCAGGGCGCACTGAAGCTTTCTTT.

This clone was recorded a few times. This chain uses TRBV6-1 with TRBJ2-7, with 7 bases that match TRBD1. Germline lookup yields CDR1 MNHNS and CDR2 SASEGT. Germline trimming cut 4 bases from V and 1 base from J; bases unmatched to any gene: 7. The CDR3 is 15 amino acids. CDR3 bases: TGTGCCAGCAGTGGACAGGGTGACCCATCCTACGAGCAGTACTTC. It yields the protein CASSGQGDPSYEQYF.

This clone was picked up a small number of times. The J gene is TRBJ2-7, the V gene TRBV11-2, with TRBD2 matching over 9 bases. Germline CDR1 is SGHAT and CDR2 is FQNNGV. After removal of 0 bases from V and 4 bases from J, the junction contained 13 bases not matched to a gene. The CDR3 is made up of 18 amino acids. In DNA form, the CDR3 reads TGTGCCAGCAGCTTAGAGGCCACCTTAGCGGGAGCCGGTTACGAGCAGTACTTC. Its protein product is CASSLEATLAGAGYEQYF. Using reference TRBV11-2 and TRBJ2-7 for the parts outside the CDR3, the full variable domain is EAGVAQSPRYKIIEKRQSVAFWCNPISGHATLYWYQQILGQGPKLLIQFQNNGVVDDSQLPKDRFSAERLKGVDSTLKIQPAKLEDSAVYLCASSLEATLAGAGYEQYFGPGTRLTVT.

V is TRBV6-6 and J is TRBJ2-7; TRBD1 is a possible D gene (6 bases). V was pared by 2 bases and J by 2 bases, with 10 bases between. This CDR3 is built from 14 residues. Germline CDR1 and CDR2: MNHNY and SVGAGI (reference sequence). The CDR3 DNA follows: TGTGCCAGCAGTTACGAACAGGGCACCTACGAGCAGTACTTC. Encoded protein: CASSYEQGTYEQYF.

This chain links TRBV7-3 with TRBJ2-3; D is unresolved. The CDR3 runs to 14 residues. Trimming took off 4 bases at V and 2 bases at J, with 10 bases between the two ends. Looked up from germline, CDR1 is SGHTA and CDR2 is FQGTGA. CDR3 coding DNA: TGTGCCAGCAGCTCTGCTGGAGCCACAGATACGCAGTATTTT. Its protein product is CASSSAGATDTQYF.

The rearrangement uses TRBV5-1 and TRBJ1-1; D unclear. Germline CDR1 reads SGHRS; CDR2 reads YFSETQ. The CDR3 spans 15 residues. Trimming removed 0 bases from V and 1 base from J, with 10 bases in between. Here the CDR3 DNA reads TGCGCCAGCAGCTTGGAACAGATTGGGAACACTGAAGCTTTCTTT. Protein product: CASSLEQIGNTEAFF. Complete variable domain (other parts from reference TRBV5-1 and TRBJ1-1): KAGVTQTPRYLIKTRGQQVTLSCSPISGHRSVSWYQQTPGQGLQFLFEYFSETQRNKGNFPGRFSGRQFSNSRSEMNVSTLELGDSALYLCASSLEQIGNTEAFFGQGTRLTVV.

The CDR3 DNA reads as TGTGCCAGCAGCTTAATTGACAGTTCTGAAGCTTTCTTT. Translated, it gives CASSLIDSSEAFF. The chain is built from TRBV7-9 and TRBJ1-1; the D gene is possibly TRBD1 (5 bases). Germline loops: CDR1 SEHNR, CDR2 FQNEAQ (reference sequence). The CDR3 loop spans 13 amino acids. The germline V and J ends were trimmed by 2 bases and 6 bases, with 10 bases remaining between them.

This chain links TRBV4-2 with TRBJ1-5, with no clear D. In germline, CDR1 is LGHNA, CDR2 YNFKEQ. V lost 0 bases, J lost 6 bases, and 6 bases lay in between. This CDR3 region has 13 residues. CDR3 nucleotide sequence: TGTGCCAGCAGCCAAGACGGGAGTCAGCCCCAGCATTTT. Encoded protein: CASSQDGSQPQHF.

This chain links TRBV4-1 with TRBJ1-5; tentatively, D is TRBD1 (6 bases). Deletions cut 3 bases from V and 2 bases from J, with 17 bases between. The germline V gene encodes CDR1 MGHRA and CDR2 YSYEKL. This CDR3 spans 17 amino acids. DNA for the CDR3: TGCGCCAGCAGCCACCGAACCCCCGAGGGGGGCAATCAGCCCCAGCATTTT. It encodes CASSHRTPEGGNQPQHF.

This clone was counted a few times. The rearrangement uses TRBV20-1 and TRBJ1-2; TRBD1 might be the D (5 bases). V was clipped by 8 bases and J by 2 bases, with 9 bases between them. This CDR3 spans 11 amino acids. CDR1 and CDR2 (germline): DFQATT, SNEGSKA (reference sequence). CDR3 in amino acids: CSLGGNYGYTF. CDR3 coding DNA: TGCAGTCTGGGGGGGAACTATGGCTACACCTTC.

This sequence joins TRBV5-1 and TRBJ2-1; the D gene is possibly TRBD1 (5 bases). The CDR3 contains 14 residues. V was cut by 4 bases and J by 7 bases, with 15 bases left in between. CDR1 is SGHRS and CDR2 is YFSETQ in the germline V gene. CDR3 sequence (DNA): TGCGCCAGCAGCGGGGCTCTCCAAGGGAATGAGCAGTTCTTC. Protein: CASSGALQGNEQFF. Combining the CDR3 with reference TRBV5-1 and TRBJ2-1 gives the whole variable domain KAGVTQTPRYLIKTRGQQVTLSCSPISGHRSVSWYQQTPGQGLQFLFEYFSETQRNKGNFPGRFSGRQFSNSRSEMNVSTLELGDSALYLCASSGALQGNEQFFGPGTRLTVL.

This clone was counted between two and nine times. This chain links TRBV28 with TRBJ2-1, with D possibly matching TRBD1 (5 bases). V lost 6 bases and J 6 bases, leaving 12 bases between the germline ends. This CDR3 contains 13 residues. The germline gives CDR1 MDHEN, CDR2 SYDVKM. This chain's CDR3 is CASSPPTVNEQFF. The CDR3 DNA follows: TGTGCCAGCAGCCCTCCGACAGTCAATGAGCAGTTCTTC.

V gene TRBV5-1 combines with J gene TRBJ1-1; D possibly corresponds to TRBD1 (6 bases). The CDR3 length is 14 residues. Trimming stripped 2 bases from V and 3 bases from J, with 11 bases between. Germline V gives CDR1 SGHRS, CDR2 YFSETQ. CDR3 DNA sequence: TGCGCCAGCAGCTTAAAGGGGGTACACACTGAAGCTTTCTTT. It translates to CASSLKGVHTEAFF.

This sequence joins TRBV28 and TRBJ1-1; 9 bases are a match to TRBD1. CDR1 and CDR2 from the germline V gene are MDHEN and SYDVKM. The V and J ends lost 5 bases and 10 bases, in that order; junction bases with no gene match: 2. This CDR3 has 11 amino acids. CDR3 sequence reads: CASSDRGGAFF. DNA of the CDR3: TGTGCCAGCAGTGACAGGGGGGGAGCTTTCTTT.

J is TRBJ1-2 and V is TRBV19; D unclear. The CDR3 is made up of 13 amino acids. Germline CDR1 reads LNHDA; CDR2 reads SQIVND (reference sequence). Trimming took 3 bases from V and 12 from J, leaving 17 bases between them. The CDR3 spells CASSMDGNSRDTF. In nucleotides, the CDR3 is TGTGCCAGTAGTATGGACGGGAATTCGAGGGACACCTTC.

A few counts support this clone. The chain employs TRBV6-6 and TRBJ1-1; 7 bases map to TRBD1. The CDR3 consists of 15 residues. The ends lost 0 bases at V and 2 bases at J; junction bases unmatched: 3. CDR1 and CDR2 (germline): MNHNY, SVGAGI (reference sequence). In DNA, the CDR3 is TGTGCCAGCAGTTACTCTGACAGGGCTAACACTGAAGCTTTCTTT. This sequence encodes CASSYSDRANTEAFF.

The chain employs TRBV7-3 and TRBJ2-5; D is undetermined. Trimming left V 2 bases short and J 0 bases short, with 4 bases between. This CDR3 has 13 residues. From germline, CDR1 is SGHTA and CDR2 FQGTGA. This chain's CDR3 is CASSLPYQETQYF. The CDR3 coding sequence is TGTGCCAGCAGCTTACCCTACCAAGAGACCCAGTACTTC.

CDR3 bases: TGTGCCAGCAGTTCCCCTATAGCGGTATACGAGCAGTACTTC. Amino acid sequence: CASSSPIAVYEQYF. V and J are TRBV28 and TRBJ2-7, with D tentatively TRBD2 (6 bases). There are 14 residues in the CDR3. The germline V and J ends were trimmed by 4 bases and 4 bases, with 14 bases remaining between them. Germline V CDR1 and CDR2: MDHEN, SYDVKM.

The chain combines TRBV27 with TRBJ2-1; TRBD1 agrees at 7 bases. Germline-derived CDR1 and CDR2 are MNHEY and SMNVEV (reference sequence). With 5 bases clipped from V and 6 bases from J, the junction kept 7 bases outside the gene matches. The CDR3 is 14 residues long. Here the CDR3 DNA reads TGTGCCAGCAGTCAGGGGGAGCGCTTCAATGAGCAGTTCTTC. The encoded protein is CASSQGERFNEQFF.

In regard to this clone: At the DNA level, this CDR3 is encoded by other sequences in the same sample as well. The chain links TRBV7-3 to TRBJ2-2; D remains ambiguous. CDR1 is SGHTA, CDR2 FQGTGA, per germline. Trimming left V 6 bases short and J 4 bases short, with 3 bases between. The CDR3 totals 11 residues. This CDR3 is CASSLTGELFF. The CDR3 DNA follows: TGTGCCAGCAGTCTCACCGGGGAGCTGTTTTTT.

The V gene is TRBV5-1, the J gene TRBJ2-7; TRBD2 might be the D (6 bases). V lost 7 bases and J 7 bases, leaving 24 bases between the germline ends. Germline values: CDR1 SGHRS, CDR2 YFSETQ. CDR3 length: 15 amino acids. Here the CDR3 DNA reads TGCGCCAGCGGGGGGAATTCGGACGGACAAGGGGAGCAGTACTTC. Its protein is CASGGNSDGQGEQYF.

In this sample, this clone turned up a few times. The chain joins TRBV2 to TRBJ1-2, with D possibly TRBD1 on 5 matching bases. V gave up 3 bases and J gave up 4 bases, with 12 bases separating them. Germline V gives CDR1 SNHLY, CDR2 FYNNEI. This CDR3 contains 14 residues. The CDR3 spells CASSESTASYGYTF. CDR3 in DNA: TGTGCCAGCAGTGAGTCGACAGCGAGCTATGGCTACACCTTC.

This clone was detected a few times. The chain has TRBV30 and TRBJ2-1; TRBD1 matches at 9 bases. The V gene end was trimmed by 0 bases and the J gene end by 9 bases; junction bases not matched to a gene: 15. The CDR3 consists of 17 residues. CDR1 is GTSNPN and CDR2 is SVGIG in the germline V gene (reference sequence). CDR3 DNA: TGTGCCTGGAGTGTATGGGGATGGGACAGGGACAGTGGTGAGCAGTTCTTC. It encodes CAWSVWGWDRDSGEQFF.

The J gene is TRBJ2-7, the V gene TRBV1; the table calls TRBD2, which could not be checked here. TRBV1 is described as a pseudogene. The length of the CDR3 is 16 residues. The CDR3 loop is CTSSQDRTLSPHEQYF. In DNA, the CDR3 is TGCACCAGCAGCCAAGATAGGACTCTTTCCCCCCACGAGCAGTACTTC.

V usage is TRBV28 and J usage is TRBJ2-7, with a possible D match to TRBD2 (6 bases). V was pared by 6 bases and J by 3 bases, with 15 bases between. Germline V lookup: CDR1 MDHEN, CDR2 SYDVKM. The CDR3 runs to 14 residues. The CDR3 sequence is CASSHRAGNYEQYF. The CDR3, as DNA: TGTGCCAGCAGCCATCGAGCGGGTAACTACGAGCAGTACTTC.

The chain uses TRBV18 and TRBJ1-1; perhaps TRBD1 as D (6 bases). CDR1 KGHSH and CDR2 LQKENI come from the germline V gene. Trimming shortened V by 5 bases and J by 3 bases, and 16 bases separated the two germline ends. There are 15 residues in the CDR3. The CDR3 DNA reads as TGTGCCAGCTCATACAACCGGGACACAGACACTGAAGCTTTCTTT. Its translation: CASSYNRDTDTEAFF.

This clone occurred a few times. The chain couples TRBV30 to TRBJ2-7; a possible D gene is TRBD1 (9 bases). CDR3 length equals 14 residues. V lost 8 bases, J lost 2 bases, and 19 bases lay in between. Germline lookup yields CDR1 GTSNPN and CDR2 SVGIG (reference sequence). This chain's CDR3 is CASSGGQGPYEQYF. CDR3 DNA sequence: TGTGCCAGCAGCGGGGGACAGGGCCCCTACGAGCAGTACTTC.

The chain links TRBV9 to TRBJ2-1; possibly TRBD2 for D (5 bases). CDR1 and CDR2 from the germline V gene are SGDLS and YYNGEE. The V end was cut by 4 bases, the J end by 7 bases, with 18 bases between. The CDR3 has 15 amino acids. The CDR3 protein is CASSPGPSQSNEQFF. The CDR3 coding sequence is TGTGCCAGCAGCCCCGGGCCTAGCCAATCGAATGAGCAGTTCTTC.